Listed below are T cell receptor beta chains from one sample, sequenced in a study of shared clonotypes between healthy human individuals. Assay used: immunoSEQ multiplex PCR; TCRdb lists only in-frame clones, some missing. The table includes around 1.9 million clones, 80% to 95% detected once. The material sequenced was naive CD8+ T cells from PBMCs. Every receptor here comes from a man aged 18-30 years in good health. Some clones in this sample may be carry-over from other donors' samples. Each CDR3 is given with its conserved first and last residue. Fields, in order: J gene, V gene, clone size, D gene, CDR3 protein, CDR3 DNA. D genes are given only for firm matches. A row's size may be missing; if present it is once, few, many or a size class.

TRBJ1-1,TRBV28,-,TRBD1,CASSPRGQGARNTEAFF,TGTGCCAGCAGTCCAAGGGGACAGGGGGCGAGGAACACTGAAGCTTTCTTT
TRBJ1-3,TRBV15,once,-,CATSPDRGGPGNTIYF,TGTGCCACCAGTCCCGACCGGGGGGGCCCTGGAAACACCATATATTTT
TRBJ2-4,TRBV29-1,-,-,CSVVGGPEAKNIQYF,TGCAGCGTTGTAGGGGGTCCCGAAGCCAAAAACATTCAGTACTTC
TRBJ2-3,TRBV15,-,-,CATSRGGEGTDTQYF,TGTGCCACCAGCAGAGGCGGCGAGGGCACAGATACGCAGTATTTT
TRBJ2-7,TRBV4-1,-,-,CASSQVGQSYEQYF,TGCGCCAGCAGCCAAGTGGGGCAGTCATACGAGCAGTACTTC
TRBJ1-5,TRBV7-9,few,-,CASSLDHENQPQHF,TGTGCCAGCAGCTTGGACCATGAAAATCAGCCCCAGCATTTT
TRBJ2-7,TRBV7-6,-,-,CASSPAGGAFYEQYF,TGTGCCAGCAGCCCGGCGGGTGGCGCTTTCTACGAGCAGTACTTC
TRBJ2-2,TRBV5-1,-,-,CASSSRTNPGELFF,TGCGCCAGCAGCTCGCGGACTAACCCCGGGGAGCTGTTTTTT
TRBJ2-2,TRBV28,-,TRBD1,CASSFGDRANIGELFF,TGTGCCAGCAGTTTTGGGGACAGGGCGAATATCGGGGAGCTGTTTTTT
TRBJ1-1,TRBV27,-,-,CASSSTIGGQWATEAFF,TGTGCCAGCAGTTCCACCATTGGGGGGCAGTGGGCCACTGAAGCTTTCTTT
TRBJ2-1,TRBV28,-,-,CASSRGWDEQFF,TGTGCCAGCAGCAGGGGTTGGGATGAGCAGTTCTTC
TRBJ2-7,TRBV15,-,TRBD1,CATSRGGEEGQGYF,TGTGCCACCAGCAGAGGGGGAGAGGAGGGACAGGGGTACTTC
TRBJ2-7,TRBV2,-,-,CASSDEAYEQYF,TGTGCCAGCAGTGACGAAGCGTACGAGCAGTACTTC
TRBJ2-3,TRBV27,-,-,CASSRLASMTDTQYF,TGTGCCAGCAGTCGTCTTGCTAGCATGACAGATACGCAGTATTTT
TRBJ1-1,TRBV28,few,-,CASSLGREGMNTEAFF,TGTGCCAGCAGTTTGGGTCGGGAGGGAATGAACACTGAAGCTTTCTTT
TRBJ1-3,TRBV28,-,-,CASSLEAGSGNTIYF,TGTGCCAGCAGTTTAGAGGCAGGGTCTGGAAACACCATATATTTT
TRBJ2-3,TRBV4-1,-,TRBD2,CASSQIREGDTQYF,TGCGCCAGCAGCCAGATACGGGAGGGGGATACGCAGTATTTT
TRBJ2-2,TRBV10-1,-,TRBD2,CASGDSGSELFF,TGCGCCAGCGGGGATAGCGGGAGTGAGCTGTTTTTT
TRBJ2-1,TRBV7-8,-,-,CASSLVSGEQFF,TGTGCCAGCAGCTTAGTAAGTGGGGAGCAGTTCTTC
TRBJ1-2,TRBV19,-,TRBD1,CASSREFRTGGHGYTF,TGTGCCAGTAGTCGTGAGTTCCGTACAGGGGGCCATGGCTACACCTTC
TRBJ2-2,TRBV19,-,TRBD2,CASSIDREGSSGELFF,TGTGCCAGTAGTATAGATCGGGAGGGCTCGTCCGGGGAGCTGTTTTTT
TRBJ1-1,TRBV11-2,-,TRBD1,CASRPETGENTEAFF,TGTGCCAGCAGACCAGAAACAGGGGAAAACACTGAAGCTTTCTTT
TRBJ2-3,TRBV27,-,-,CASSSGRADTQYF,TGTGCCAGCTCCTCCGGTCGGGCAGATACGCAGTATTTT
TRBJ1-1,TRBV30,few,-,CAWSYGGGHTEAFF,TGTGCCTGGAGTTATGGGGGGGGACACACTGAAGCTTTCTTT
TRBJ1-4,TRBV27,-,-,CASSPQTNEKLFF,TGTGCCAGCAGTCCCCAGACCAATGAAAAACTGTTTTTT
TRBJ2-3,TRBV4-3,-,-,CASSQSPPGGVADTQYF,TGCGCCAGCAGCCAAAGTCCCCCGGGGGGCGTCGCAGATACGCAGTATTTT
TRBJ1-5,TRBV5-1,-,TRBD1,CARRGQADQPQHF,TGCGCCAGACGTGGACAGGCGGATCAGCCCCAGCATTTT
TRBJ2-7,TRBV30,-,-,CAWTHSAFSSYEQYF,TGTGCCTGGACCCACAGTGCCTTTAGCTCCTACGAGCAGTACTTC
TRBJ2-1,TRBV10-3,-,-,CAISGRDKSDPNNEQFF,TGTGCCATCAGTGGGAGGGACAAAAGTGACCCAAACAATGAGCAGTTCTTC